This TCR beta chain was sequenced in a study of blood T cell repertoires in COVID-19 (dated by TCRdb to 2020 to 2022). For the study in its entirety: Samples from collaborators originated in the United States, Italy and Spain and spanned both the acute and convalescent phases of COVID-19. Where HLA class I and class II types were available, the types were taken from metadata supplied by the sample provider, not from assay-based typing. A de-identified subject ID, COVID-19 status, age in years and sex were almost always included in the sample metadata. Samples came from the ongoing ImmuneRACE study (first 160 participants) plus 1,254 subjects from 6 global collaborators. Deeply sampled blood TCRbeta repertoires from subjects exposed to, actively infected with, or recovered from COVID-19 were included in the dataset. The repertoires were released in a freely available public database meant as a resource for research on the immune response to SARS-CoV-2. The material from the prospective study consisted of cDNA or gDNA derived from T cells, B-cell-depleted T cells, or PBMCs.

The immunoSEQ Assay, a bias-controlled multiplex PCR, was used to amplify TCRbeta CDR3 regions from genomic DNA. Per the authors' processing: Within the assay, amplification of reference gene primers was used to estimate how many nucleated cells each sample contained. To quantify the absolute abundance of each unique TCRbeta CDR3 rearrangement, sequence reads were collapsed and filtered. Productive Simpson clonality was computed per sample as the square root of Simpson's diversity index over productive rearrangements. TCRdb provides this immuneACCESS table in a form limited to in-frame rearrangements. Some clones are lacking; in checked studies, under half of them reflect an unresolved V gene, and why the rest are absent is not known. The D gene and trimming were derived from the DNA, and the V and J assignments and clone size from that table. This sample gives about 220,000 clones in total; approximately 80% of them show up just once. Under 1.5% of the sample goes to the ten largest clones.

Participants in the prospective study were enrolled through a virtual design, were aged roughly 18 to 100 years, and lived in about 25 United States geographic areas. In the prospective study, participants were assigned to cohorts based on the clinical history participants reported in a screening survey and a study questionnaire. In the prospective study, mobile phlebotomists collected whole blood, serum and a nasopharyngeal or oropharyngeal swab from each participant. Prospective study participants could optionally give additional blood draws and questionnaires over an approximately 2-month period. Prospective study blood samples were shipped either frozen or at room temperature before DNA extraction. The paper's findings and limits, for the study overall: How much clinical and demographic metadata was included differed by source and by participant, and the metadata was provided uncurated.

Points on this clone: The antigen this receptor binds is unknown. No per-base quality is available; no much larger clone lies one base away.

The receptor was isolated from a woman between 40 and 50 years old with acute COVID-19. Specimen: PBMCs or T cells enriched from blood (not recorded which).

The bases are TGTGCCAGCAGCTTAGATTCGGTGTCACCCCTCCACTTT. This is translated as CASSLDSVSPLHF. The sequence is built from TRBV11-3 and TRBJ1-6; the D segment cannot be called with confidence. The CDR3 starts with the cysteine, ends with the phenylalanine, and has 13 residues. Only CDR3 DNA remains: 39 bases, in frame from the first base. The germline V gene specifies SGHNT as CDR1 and YENEEA as CDR2. V sheds 0 bases and J sheds 10 bases, leaving 7 bases between their ends.